The present T cell receptor (beta chain) was sequenced within a study of blood T cell repertoires in COVID-19. The overall study: There were acute and convalescent COVID-19 samples, and they came from the United States, Italy and Spain. T cells, B-cell-depleted T cells, or PBMCs provided the cDNA or gDNA that served as material.

Unmatched junction bases numbered 14, after V lost 9 bases and J lost 7 bases. This CDR3 spans 15 amino acids. The germline V gene encodes CDR1 MNHEY and CDR2 SMNVEV (reference sequence). In the study's own analysis: For nucleated cells, counts were estimated from reference gene primer amplification. The table came from immunoSEQ multiplex PCR; TCRdb's copy has only in-frame clones and leaves some out. For V, J and clone size, that table is used; D and trimming come from the DNA. This sample has around 130,000 clones; around 82% occur once, and the top ten carry around an eighth. The receptor was derived from a woman aged 30 to 39 who had recovered from COVID-19. Sequenced input: peripheral blood. V usage is TRBV27 and J usage is TRBJ2-1; 8 positions agree with TRBD2. CDR3: CASSLGRGGKNEQFF. The CDR3 nucleotides read TGTGCCAGTTCTTTGGGACGGGGGGGCAAAAATGAGCAGTTCTTC.